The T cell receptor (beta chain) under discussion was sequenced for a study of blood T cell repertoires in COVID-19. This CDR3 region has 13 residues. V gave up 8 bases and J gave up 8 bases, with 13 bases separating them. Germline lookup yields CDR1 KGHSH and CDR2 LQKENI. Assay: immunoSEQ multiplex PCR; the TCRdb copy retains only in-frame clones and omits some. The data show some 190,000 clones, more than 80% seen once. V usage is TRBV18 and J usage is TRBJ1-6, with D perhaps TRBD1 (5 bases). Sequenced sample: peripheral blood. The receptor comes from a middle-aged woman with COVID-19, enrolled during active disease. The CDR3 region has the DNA TGTGCCAGCCAACGGGGGAGGGATTCACCCCTCCACTTT. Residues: CASQRGRDSPLHF.